This section outlines one T cell receptor beta chain sequence together with its context. Its antigen is still unknown. The data were taken from a study of T cell responses to AZD1222 COVID-19 vaccine. V was cut by 0 bases and J by 1 base, with 16 bases left in between. CDR3 length equals 18 residues. The germline gives CDR1 LGHNT, CDR2 FRNRAP. Sequencing used immunoSEQ multiplex PCR; TCRdb keeps in-frame clones, though not all of them. The table lists 170,000 or so clones, 90% of them singletons. Study-level points and caveats: A reported finding is that nearly half of spike-specific TCRs target unmutated variant regions.

The J gene is TRBJ1-3, the V gene TRBV12-5, with TRBD1 as a possible D gene (5 bases). Sequencing was performed on peripheral blood, taken on day 0 of AZD1222 vaccination. The clonotype comes from an adult in good health. In nucleotides, the CDR3 is TGTGCTAGTGGTTTGGTACGTGGGGCCTGGGGATCTGGAAACACCATATATTTT. It encodes CASGLVRGAWGSGNTIYF.